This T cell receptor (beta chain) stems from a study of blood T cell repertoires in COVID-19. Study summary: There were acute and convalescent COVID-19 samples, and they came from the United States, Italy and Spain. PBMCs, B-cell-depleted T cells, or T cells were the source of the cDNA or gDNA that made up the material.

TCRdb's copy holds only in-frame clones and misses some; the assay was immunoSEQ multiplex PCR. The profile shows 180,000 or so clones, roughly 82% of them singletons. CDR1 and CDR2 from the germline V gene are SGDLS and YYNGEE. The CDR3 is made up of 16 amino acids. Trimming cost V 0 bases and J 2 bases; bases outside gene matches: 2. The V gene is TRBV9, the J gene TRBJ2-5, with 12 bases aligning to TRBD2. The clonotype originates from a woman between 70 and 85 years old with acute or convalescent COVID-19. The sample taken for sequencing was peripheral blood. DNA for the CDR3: TGTGCCAGCAGCGTAGGGACTAGCGGGGTACAAGAGACCCAGTACTTC. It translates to CASSVGTSGVQETQYF.